What follows describes a single T cell receptor beta chain. Which antigen it targets is not known. Per-nucleotide qualities are absent, and no much larger clonotype sits a single base away. None of the patients had been given any treatment before thyroid surgery. Using T-cell receptor beta sequencing, the researchers looked back retrospectively at clinical samples from patients, gathered between about 2012 and 2019. These data originate in a study of metastatic and nonmetastatic thyroid tumors (dated by TCRdb to the early 2020s). At the level of the whole study: Repertoires from peripheral blood and from tumor or nodule tissue samples of malignant and benign thyroid patients were compared. Broad study findings and their caveats: In both blood and tumor samples, TCR beta diversity was reported to be significantly higher in malignant tumors than in benign nodules.

V loses 0 bases of germline sequence and J loses 3 bases, and the interval between the two ends is 11 bases. CDR1 and CDR2, looked up from the germline V gene, are MNHNS and SASEGT. The CDR3 covers 15 residues, taking in both the cysteine and the phenylalanine. The retained sequence is limited to the CDR3, 45 bases, with the frame set at the first base. Library prep was done by PCR. Sequencer: Illumina HiSeq 4000. The TCR beta-chain CDR3 region of each patient was profiled by high-throughput sequencing. The study's own analysis went as follows. The researchers built a classifier to tell apart papillary thyroid cancer patients with distant metastasis, based on CDR3 differences among clinicopathological groups. To measure repertoire diversity the researchers used the Shannon index, while the Morisita-Horn index served to gauge how similar the tumor and blood repertoires were. TCRdb reran the public reads through fastp at Q25 and MiXCR, keeping productive beta chains. These V and J calls rely on TCRdb rather than the paper's analysis. The sample table shows some 28,000 clones, and roughly 4% are seen once. The top ten hold less than 3.5% of the sample.

The sample consisted of blood. The clonotype comes from a male donor with papillary thyroid cancer or a benign thyroid nodule (not recorded which). Some clones in this sample may be carry-over from other donors' samples. The receptor chain draws on TRBV6-1 and TRBJ1-2, with a tentative D gene TRBD1 over 5 matching bases. The nucleotide sequence is TGTGCCAGCAGTGAAGCACCGACGGGGGACTATGGCTACACCTTC. This gives the protein CASSEAPTGDYGYTF.